This T cell receptor beta chain was captured by sequencing in a study of shared clonotypes between healthy human individuals. Positive CCR7 selection of CD45RO-negative cells yielded the naive CD8 cells, and terminally differentiated effector memory CD45RA+ cells were excluded. This clone appeared once. This specimen includes other DNA sequences encoding the same CDR3. The J segment lost 2 bases and the V segment lost 3 bases, leaving 2 bases of the junction unmatched. Germline values: CDR1 SGHTA, CDR2 FQGNSA. This CDR3 has 14 residues. The data were produced by immunoSEQ multiplex PCR, yet TCRdb's version contains in-frame clones alone and is incomplete. The top ten clones hold approximately 1% of a sample with around 2,100,000 clones, about 95% of them seen once.

The specimen was naive CD8+ T cells sorted from blood. The source is a man between 18 and 29 years old in good health. The rearrangement links TRBV7-2 to TRBJ2-7, with TRBD2 matching over 9 bases. The CDR3 DNA is TGTGCCAGCAGCTTGACTAGCGGAACCTACGAGCAGTACTTC. Translated: CASSLTSGTYEQYF.